Shown below are 17 T cell receptor beta chains from a single sample sequenced in a study of T cells in Graves' hyperthyroidism and ophthalmopathy. TCR beta CDR3 regions were amplified from RNA. The TCR CDR3 was amplified in a first-round RT-PCR using the HTBI primer set. TCRdb processed the multiplex PCR reads anew with MiXCR; each CDR3 protein has one entry. The data contain around 420,000 distinct CDR3 sequences, around a sixth of them seen just once; the ten biggest clones take up around 7.3%. The specimen sequenced was blood. Every receptor here comes from a woman aged 18 to 35 with Graves' hyperthyroidism.

The chain is built from TRBV12-3 or TRBV12-4 and TRBJ1-6; D gene uncertain. This CDR3 is built from 13 residues. V was clipped by 2 bases and J by 7 bases, with 6 bases between them. The CDR3 here is CASSLRENSPLHF. CDR3 coding DNA: TGTGCCAGCAGTTTACGTGAGAATTCACCCCTCCACTTT.

This clonotype was seen more than once but under ten times. This chain links TRBV20-1 with TRBJ2-1; 10 nucleotides align to TRBD1. The CDR3 is made up of 15 amino acids. The V segment lost 1 base and the J segment 2 bases; nucleotides outside the gene matches: 2. CDR1 and CDR2 (germline): DFQATT, SNEGSKA (reference sequence). The CDR3 region is CSARAGTGAYNEQFF. CDR3 in DNA: TGCAGTGCTAGAGCCGGGACAGGGGCCTACAATGAGCAGTTCTTC.

J is TRBJ2-1 and V is TRBV20-1, with 11 bases identical to TRBD2. Germline V gives CDR1 DFQATT, CDR2 SNEGSKA (reference sequence). This CDR3 is 11 amino acids long. V was clipped by 2 bases and J by 12 bases; unmatched bases: 0. The CDR3 here is CSARLAGGQFF. The CDR3 coding sequence is TGCAGTGCTAGACTAGCGGGGGGGCAGTTCTTC.

This clonotype was recorded many times. The chain links TRBV5-1 to TRBJ1-2; possibly TRBD1 for D (5 bases). V was shortened by 4 bases and J by 4 bases, with 23 bases between the two germline ends. CDR3 length: 17 residues. In germline, CDR1 is SGHRS, CDR2 YFSETQ. The CDR3 nucleotides read TGCGCCAGCAGCCCGTCGCAGCCGGGACCGAAATCCTATGGCTACACCTTC. Protein: CASSPSQPGPKSYGYTF.

This clonotype occurred once. The genes are TRBV5-1 and TRBJ1-1; 7 bases align to TRBD1. The CDR3 is 17 residues long. Germline lookup yields CDR1 SGHRS and CDR2 YFSETQ. V lost 0 bases, J lost 4 bases, and 12 bases stayed unmatched. CDR3 nucleotides: TGCGCCAGCAGCTTGGCGCGACAGGGTGTGGGAGGCACTGAAGCTTTCTTT. It translates to CASSLARQGVGGTEAFF.

This clonotype was observed many times. This chain joins TRBV12-3 or TRBV12-4 and TRBJ1-4, with 10 bases aligning to TRBD1. There are 18 residues in the CDR3. Germline trimming cut 7 bases from V and 7 bases from J; bases unmatched to any gene: 18. The CDR3 coding sequence is TGTGCCAGCACCCCTGACAGGGGGCGAGGGGGGCTCGGTGAAAAACTGTTTTTT. It encodes CASTPDRGRGGLGEKLFF.

In this sample, this clonotype turned up many times. V and J are TRBV5-6 and TRBJ2-5; maybe TRBD2 (5 bases). The germline V gene has CDR1 SGHDT and CDR2 YYEEEE. Trimming stripped 6 bases from V and 5 bases from J, with 14 bases between. This CDR3 has 13 residues. CDR3 sequence: CASKRTRGETQYF. The CDR3 coding sequence is TGTGCCAGCAAGCGGACTCGTGGGGAGACCCAGTACTTC.

In the case of this clonotype: This sequence may be a read error, since a much larger clone differs from it by one base. The DNA for the CDR3 is TGTGCCAGCAGCTCGTGGGGCGGTGAAGCTTTCTTT. Translating it yields CASSSWGGEAFF. The V gene is TRBV5-6, the J gene TRBJ1-1; D perhaps matches TRBD1 (5 bases). Germline loops: CDR1 SGHDT, CDR2 YYEEEE. This CDR3 has 12 amino acids. V lost 3 bases and J 7 bases, leaving 10 bases between the germline ends.

This clonotype showed up many times. J is TRBJ2-2 and V is TRBV4-1; 11 bases match TRBD2. CDR1 MGHRA and CDR2 YSYEKL come from the germline V gene. The trim removed 4 bases at V and 4 bases at J, leaving 14 bases unmatched. The CDR3 has 19 residues. CDR3 in DNA: TGCGCCAGCAGCCCCCCCGGAGTAGCGGGAGGGCCGGGCACCGGGGAGCTGTTTTTT. Translation: CASSPPGVAGGPGTGELFF.

The table lists this clonotype with many counts. This chain joins TRBV20-1 and TRBJ1-4, with D possibly being TRBD1 (5 bases). CDR1 and CDR2 from the germline V gene are DFQATT and SNEGSKA (reference sequence). CDR3 length: 13 amino acids. V was pared by 1 base and J by 8 bases, with 11 bases between. CDR3 nucleotide sequence: TGCAGTGCTAGAGCCTCGGGGCTCGAAAAACTGTTTTTT. It translates to CSARASGLEKLFF.

This clonotype was counted ten times or more. The rearrangement links TRBV18 to TRBJ2-3, with 7 positions matching TRBD2. From germline, CDR1 is KGHSH and CDR2 LQKENI. V shed 8 bases and J 1 base; nucleotides not matched to a gene: 6. The CDR3 has 14 residues. The CDR3 nucleotides are TGTGCCAGCGCCCGGGGAGGGGGCACAGATACGCAGTATTTT. Protein product: CASARGGGTDTQYF.

This clonotype occurred many times. V is TRBV29-1 and J is TRBJ1-1; D is perhaps TRBD1 (5 bases). Trimming left V 6 bases short and J 2 bases short, with 13 bases between. The CDR3 spans 13 residues. Germline-derived CDR1 and CDR2 are SQVTM and ANQGSEA. The CDR3 loop reads CSVRQSDNTEAFF. CDR3 nucleotide sequence: TGCAGCGTCCGACAGTCCGACAACACTGAAGCTTTCTTT.

This sequence joins TRBV12-3 or TRBV12-4 and TRBJ2-5; 12 bases match TRBD2. After removal of 6 bases from V and 4 bases from J, the junction contained 6 bases not matched to a gene. The CDR3 runs 15 residues. The CDR3 loop is CASRSPGLAGETQYF. DNA for the CDR3: TGTGCCAGCAGATCGCCGGGACTAGCGGGAGAGACCCAGTACTTC.

There are a few counts of this clonotype. A much larger clone differs from this one at a single base, so this may be a read error. The CDR3 sequence: CAWTPGLINNEQYF. As DNA, the CDR3 is TGTGCCTGGACCCCGGGACTTATTAACAATGAGCAGTACTTC. This chain uses TRBV30 with TRBJ2-1; possible D gene TRBD2, 6 bases. The J call may be incorrect, as the DNA end agrees better with TRBJ2-7. Germline lookup yields CDR1 GTSNPN and CDR2 SVGIG (reference sequence). The CDR3 totals 14 residues.

This clonotype was observed at least ten times. V is TRBV20-1 and J is TRBJ1-2, with D hard to call. Germline-derived CDR1 and CDR2 are DFQATT and SNEGSKA (reference sequence). The CDR3 covers 14 residues. For the CDR3, the DNA is TGCGGATTAATCCGAGTTGGGGCTAACTATGGCTACACCTTC. It encodes CGLIRVGANYGYTF.

At least ten counts were recorded for this clonotype. This chain links TRBV5-1 with TRBJ1-2; possible D gene TRBD1, 5 bases. Trimming left V 5 bases short and J 2 bases short, with 10 bases between. Germline CDR1 SGHRS, CDR2 YFSETQ. The CDR3 loop spans 13 amino acids. The CDR3 region has the DNA TGCGCCAGCAGGGACACAGGAAACTATGGCTACACCTTC. As protein: CASRDTGNYGYTF.

The V and J genes are TRBV2 and TRBJ2-7; D is unresolved. Germline assignment: CDR1 SNHLY and CDR2 FYNNEI. This CDR3 has 14 amino acids. Trimming removed 6 bases at V and 3 bases at J, with 15 bases between. CDR3 in amino acids: CASSLPVTGYEQYF. The CDR3 DNA reads as TGTGCCAGCAGCTTACCAGTAACGGGCTACGAGCAGTACTTC. The full variable domain, with the rest looked up from reference TRBV2 and TRBJ2-7, is EPEVTQTPSHQVTQMGQEVILRCVPISNHLYFYWYRQILGQKVEFLVSFYNNEISEKSEIFDDQFSVERPDGSNFTLKIRSTKLEDSAMYFCASSLPVTGYEQYFGPGTRLTVT.